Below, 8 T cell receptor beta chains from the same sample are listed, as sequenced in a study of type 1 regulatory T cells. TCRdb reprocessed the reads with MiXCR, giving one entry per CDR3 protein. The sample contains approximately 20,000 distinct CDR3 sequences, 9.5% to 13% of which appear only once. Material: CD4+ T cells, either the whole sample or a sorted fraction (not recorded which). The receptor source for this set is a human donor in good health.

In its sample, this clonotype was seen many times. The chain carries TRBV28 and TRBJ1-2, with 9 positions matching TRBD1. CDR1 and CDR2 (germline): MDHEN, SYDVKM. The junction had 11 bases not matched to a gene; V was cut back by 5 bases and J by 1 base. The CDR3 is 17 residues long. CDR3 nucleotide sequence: TGTGCCAGCAGTCCCGCTGGTGGGACAGGGAGTAACTATGGCTACACCTTC. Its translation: CASSPAGGTGSNYGYTF.

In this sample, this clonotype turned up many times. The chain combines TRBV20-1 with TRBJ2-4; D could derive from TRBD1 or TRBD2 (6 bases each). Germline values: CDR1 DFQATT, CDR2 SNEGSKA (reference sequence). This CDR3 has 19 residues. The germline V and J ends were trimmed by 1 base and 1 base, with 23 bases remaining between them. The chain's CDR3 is CSARAVGGGSDSAKNIQYF. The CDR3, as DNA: TGCAGTGCTAGAGCGGTAGGGGGAGGATCGGATTCGGCCAAAAACATTCAGTACTTC.

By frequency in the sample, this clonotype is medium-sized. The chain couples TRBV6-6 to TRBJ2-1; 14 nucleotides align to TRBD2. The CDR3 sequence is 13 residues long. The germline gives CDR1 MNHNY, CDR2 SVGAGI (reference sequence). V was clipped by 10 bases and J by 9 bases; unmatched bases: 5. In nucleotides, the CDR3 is TGTGCCACCGGACTAGCGGGAGGCAGTGAGCAGTTCTTC. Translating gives CATGLAGGSEQFF.

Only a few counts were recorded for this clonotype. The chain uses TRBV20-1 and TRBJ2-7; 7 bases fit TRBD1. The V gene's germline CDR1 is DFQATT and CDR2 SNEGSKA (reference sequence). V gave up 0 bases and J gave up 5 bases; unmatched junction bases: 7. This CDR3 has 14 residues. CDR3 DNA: TGCAGTGCTAGAGACGCAGGGGGATCTGACGAGCAGTACTTC. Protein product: CSARDAGGSDEQYF.

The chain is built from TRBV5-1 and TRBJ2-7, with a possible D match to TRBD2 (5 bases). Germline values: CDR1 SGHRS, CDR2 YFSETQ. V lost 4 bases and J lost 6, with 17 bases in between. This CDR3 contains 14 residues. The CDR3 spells CASSEGYVVGEQYF. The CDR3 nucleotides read TGCGCCAGCAGCGAGGGCTATGTAGTTGGCGAGCAGTACTTC.

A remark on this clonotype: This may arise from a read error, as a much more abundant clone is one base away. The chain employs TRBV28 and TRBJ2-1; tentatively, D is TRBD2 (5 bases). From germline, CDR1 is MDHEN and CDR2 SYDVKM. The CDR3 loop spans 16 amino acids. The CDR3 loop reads CASTRLTGSSYNERFF. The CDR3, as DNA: TGTGCCAGCACCCGTCTCACGGGGAGCTCCTACAATGAGCGGTTCTTC.

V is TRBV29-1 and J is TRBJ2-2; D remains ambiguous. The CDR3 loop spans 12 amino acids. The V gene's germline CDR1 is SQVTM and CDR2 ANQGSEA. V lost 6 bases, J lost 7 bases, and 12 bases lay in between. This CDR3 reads CSVLPWNGELFF. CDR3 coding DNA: TGCAGCGTCCTCCCGTGGAACGGGGAGCTGTTTTTT.

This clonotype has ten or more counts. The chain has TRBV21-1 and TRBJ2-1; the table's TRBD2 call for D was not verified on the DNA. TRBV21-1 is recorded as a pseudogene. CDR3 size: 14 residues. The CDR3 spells CASSKRGGSRPKFF. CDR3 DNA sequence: TGTGCCAGCAGCAAAAGGGGCGGGAGCCGTCCCAAGTTCTTC.